The clone carrying this TCR beta chain was seen more than once but under ten times. The CDR3 consists of 15 residues. V shed 4 bases, J shed 4 bases, and the junction held 9 bases outside the gene matches. CDR1 is SGHDT and CDR2 is YYEEEE in the germline V gene. A template switching step contributed a universal primer site, while unique molecular identifiers were present in the cDNA. Each CDR3 protein gets one entry after TCRdb re-called the 5' RACE reads with MiXCR. The sample holds about 900,000 distinct CDR3 sequences; around 12% are singletons and the top ten take around 1.6%. This entry belongs to a study of identical twins. The sample was also linked to a second study, of yellow fever vaccine responses in identical twins.

The sequence came from a woman between 18 and 29 years old in good health. The rearrangement links TRBV5-6 to TRBJ2-3, with 7 positions matching TRBD2. Sequences were obtained from PBMCs. In DNA, the CDR3 is TGTGCCAGCAGCCGGGGAGGGTTCTCCGCAGATACGCAGTATTTT. Amino acids: CASSRGGFSADTQYF.